The entry below gives a single T cell receptor (beta chain) sequence along with its context. Its antigen is not known. The PCR had 60 Vbeta and 13 Jbeta primers. Sequencing used immunoSEQ multiplex PCR; TCRdb keeps in-frame clones, though not all of them. The sample holds 100,000 to 150,000 clones, 65% to 90% seen once. These data belong to a study of cytomegalovirus exposure and HLA in healthy donors. The germline V gene encodes CDR1 SGHRS and CDR2 YFSETQ. CDR3 length: 15 amino acids. J gave up 4 bases and V 0 bases, and 4 bases lay outside the gene matches. Study outcomes and limitations: Later examination showed HLA-associated TCR beta chains had greater clonal expansion than equally common others. Accurate HLA-A and HLA-B prediction from TCR beta sequences was reported for most subjects.

Material: PBMCs. J is TRBJ1-5 and V is TRBV5-1, with 7 bases aligning to TRBD1. The sequence was collected from a girl aged 2-10 years in good health and CMV-seronegative. The CDR3 DNA reads TGCGCCAGCAGCTTGGGACAGGGAGGAAATCAGCCCCAGCATTTT. Its translation is CASSLGQGGNQPQHF.